This is a list of T cell receptor beta chains from one sample in a study of glioma-infiltrating T cells. TCRdb re-analysed the multiplex PCR reads in MiXCR, keeping a single row per CDR3 protein. The sample lists thousands of distinct CDR3 sequences, 28% occurring once. The specimen sequenced was glioma tissue, nonneoplastic brain tissue, or PBMCs (not recorded which). The receptor source for this set is a human donor with low-grade glioma or glioblastoma, undergoing nonglioma brain surgery, or in good health (not recorded which). CDR3s include the opening cysteine and the closing phenylalanine or tryptophan. D genes are given only for firm matches. Clone size is not always given. Where it is, it says once, few, many or a class for expanded clones.

clone size | J gene | D gene | V gene | CDR3 protein | CDR3 DNA
few | TRBJ2-7 | - | TRBV11-2 | CASSQGSYEQYF | TGTGCCAGCAGCCAGGGCAGTTACGAGCAGTACTTC
medium-sized | TRBJ2-7 | TRBD2 | TRBV20-1 | CSAREREYEQYF | TGCAGTGCTAGAGAGCGGGAGTACGAGCAGTACTTC
medium-sized | TRBJ2-1 | TRBD2 | TRBV6-2/TRBV6-3 | CASTLTSGYNEQFF | TGTGCCAGCACCCTGACTAGCGGCTACAATGAGCAGTTCTTC
- | TRBJ2-7 | - | TRBV2 | CASGGQEYEQYF | TGTGCCAGCGGTGGCCAGGAGTACGAGCAGTACTTC
- | TRBJ2-3 | - | TRBV12-3/TRBV12-4 | CVSSFLGTDTQYF | TGTGTTAGCAGTTTCCTAGGCACAGATACGCAGTATTTT
- | TRBJ1-6 | TRBD1 | TRBV18 | CASSPSSRTGSSFLHF | TGTGCCAGCTCCCCCTCGTCCCGGACAGGGAGCTCATTCCTCCACTTT
many | TRBJ2-1 | - | TRBV24-1 | CATGRNGYEQFF | TGTGCCACCGGGAGGAATGGTTATGAGCAGTTCTTC
medium-sized | TRBJ2-1 | TRBD2 | TRBV28 | CASSLSFRTSRNNEQFF | TGTGCCAGCAGTTTAAGCTTCCGGACTAGCCGGAACAATGAGCAGTTCTTC
medium-sized | TRBJ1-5 | - | TRBV10-3 | CAISESQNQPQHF | TGTGCCATCAGTGAGTCTCAGAATCAGCCCCAGCATTTT
- | TRBJ2-3 | - | TRBV20-1 | CSALPAGRVTDTQYF | TGCAGTGCCTTACCAGCGGGCCGAGTCACAGATACGCAGTATTTT
- | TRBJ2-1 | TRBD2 | TRBV15 | CATSSYRLAGNNEQFF | TGTGCCACCAGCAGTTATCGACTAGCGGGGAACAATGAGCAGTTCTTC
many | TRBJ1-2 | TRBD1 | TRBV19 | CASTSLDRANGYTF | TGTGCCAGTACCTCACTCGACAGGGCAAATGGCTACACCTTC
- | TRBJ2-3 | - | TRBV6-2/TRBV6-3 | CASSVQYTPDTQCF | TGTGCCAGCAGTGTGCAATACACCCCAGATACGCAGTGTTTC
many | TRBJ2-7 | - | TRBV7-2 | CASSHYAELSYEQYF | TGTGCCAGCAGCCACTACGCGGAGCTCTCCTACGAGCAGTACTTC
many | TRBJ2-7 | TRBD1 | TRBV7-2 | CASSHRGLTYEQYF | TGTGCCAGCAGCCACAGGGGTCTGACCTACGAGCAGTACTTC
medium-sized | TRBJ2-7 | TRBD1 | TRBV27 | CASSRQGETYEQYF | TGTGCCAGCAGTCGGCAGGGGGAGACCTACGAGCAGTACTTC
medium-sized | TRBJ2-1 | - | TRBV27 | CASSFGIPGLAGNEQFF | TGTGCCAGCAGTTTCGGGATACCGGGCCTAGCAGGGAATGAGCAGTTCTTC
many | TRBJ2-5 | TRBD2 | TRBV7-4 | CASSPTHSAGGAQETQYF | TGTGCCAGCAGCCCGACCCACTCCGCGGGAGGAGCACAAGAGACCCAGTACTTC
many | TRBJ2-3 | TRBD1 | TRBV9 | CASSGTFGQGSTDTQYF | TGTGCCAGCAGCGGTACTTTTGGACAGGGAAGCACAGATACGCAGTATTTT
many | TRBJ1-2 | - | TRBV28 | CASSLSQDRSYTF | TGTGCCAGCAGTTTATCACAGGATCGTAGCTACACCTTC
many | TRBJ1-1 | - | TRBV29-1 | CSAAARGDSEAFF | TGCAGCGCAGCGGCGCGTGGGGACTCTGAAGCTTTCTTT
- | TRBJ1-1 | - | TRBV6-1 | CADSREGMNTEAFF | TGTGCCGACAGTAGGGAGGGAATGAACACTGAAGCTTTCTTT
few | TRBJ2-1 | - | TRBV27 | CASSSLQSSYNEQFF | TGTGCCAGCAGTTCGTTACAAAGCTCCTACAATGAGCAGTTCTTC
many | TRBJ2-5 | - | TRBV5-4 | CASSLAGAAYQETQYF | TGTGCCAGCAGCTTGGCGGGAGCGGCGTACCAAGAGACCCAGTACTTC
many | TRBJ2-7 | TRBD2 | TRBV11-2 | CASSPGLAGASEQYF | TGTGCCAGCAGCCCGGGACTAGCGGGAGCGTCCGAGCAGTACTTC
many | TRBJ2-1 | - | TRBV7-3 | CASSLTYEPYNEQFF | TGTGCCAGCAGCTTAACGTACGAACCGTACAATGAGCAGTTCTTC
medium-sized | TRBJ2-5 | - | TRBV11-3 | CASSPLSWGLQETQYF | TGTGCCAGCAGCCCCCTCTCCTGGGGCCTACAAGAGACCCAGTACTTC
- | TRBJ2-1 | TRBD2 | TRBV29-1 | CSVGLPQSMRLAGGSSSYNEQFF | TGCAGCGTTGGGCTACCGCAATCGATGAGACTAGCGGGAGGGTCAAGCTCCTACAATGAGCAGTTCTTC
medium-sized | TRBJ1-1 | TRBD1 | TRBV20-1 | CSASGTGGGTEAFF | TGCAGTGCTAGCGGGACAGGGGGCGGCACTGAAGCTTTCTTT
many | TRBJ1-1 | - | TRBV5-4 | CASSADQTEAFF | TGTGCCAGCAGCGCGGACCAGACTGAAGCTTTCTTT
- | TRBJ1-1 | - | TRBV20-1 | CSARGPWVGGTPAVF | TGCAGTGCTAGGGGGCCCTGGGTGGGCGGCACTCCAGCTGTCTTT
medium-sized | TRBJ1-1 | TRBD1 | TRBV6-8 | CASSYFMTRQGAEAFF | TGTGCCAGCAGTTACTTCATGACTCGACAGGGAGCTGAAGCTTTCTTT
- | TRBJ2-7 | - | TRBV4-2 | CASSQERGEKSYEQYF | TGTGCCAGCAGCCAAGAGAGAGGGGAAAAATCCTACGAGCAGTACTTC
many | TRBJ2-3 | TRBD2 | TRBV28 | CASSLGLAGGQDTQYF | TGTGCCAGCAGTCTTGGACTAGCGGGAGGGCAAGATACGCAGTATTTT
many | TRBJ1-5 | - | TRBV10-3 | CAIKADNSNQPQHF | TGTGCCATCAAAGCGGATAATAGCAATCAGCCCCAGCATTTT
many | TRBJ2-1 | TRBD1 | TRBV10-3 | CAISDSRTGGSYNEQFF | TGTGCCATCAGTGATTCCCGAACAGGGGGCTCCTACAATGAGCAGTTCTTC
- | TRBJ2-5 | - | TRBV11-2 | CVSSLYETQYF | TGTGTTAGCAGCTTATACGAGACCCAGTACTTC
- | TRBJ2-3 | TRBD2 | TRBV7-9 | CASSQAGDGTDTQYF | TGTGCCAGCAGCCAAGCGGGAGATGGGACAGATACGCAGTATTTT
- | TRBJ1-5 | - | TRBV20-1 | CSARDRLSNQPQHF | TGCAGTGCTAGAGATCGACTAAGCAATCAGCCCCAGCATTTT
- | TRBJ2-2 | TRBD2 | TRBV6-2/TRBV6-3 | CTSRIKLADTGELFF | TGTACCAGCAGAATCAAACTAGCGGACACCGGGGAGCTGTTTTTT
- | TRBJ2-3 | TRBD2 | TRBV20-1 | CSAKGQGGGTQYF | TGCAGTGCTAAAGGGCAGGGCGGGGGGACCCAGTATTTT
many | TRBJ2-5 | TRBD2 | TRBV19 | CASSGTSGSYETQYF | TGTGCCAGTAGTGGGACTAGCGGGAGCTACGAGACCCAGTACTTC
medium-sized | TRBJ2-5 | - | TRBV20-1 | CSALARETQYF | TGCAGTGCGCTAGCGAGAGAGACCCAGTACTTC
medium-sized | TRBJ2-7 | - | TRBV20-1 | CSARDRGTLAHEQYF | TGCAGTGCTAGAGATCGGGGGACCCTAGCCCACGAGCAGTACTTC
- | TRBJ2-7 | - | TRBV27 | CVSSLSHFQGGSWEQYF | TGTGTTAGTAGTTTATCGCATTTCCAGGGGGGCAGTTGGGAGCAGTACTTC
many | TRBJ2-1 | - | TRBV20-1 | CSTPPPGTPRVEQFF | TGCAGTACCCCCCCCCCCGGGACTCCTCGGGTCGAGCAGTTCTTC
many | TRBJ2-7 | TRBD1 | TRBV7-2 | CASSPGTGMGQYF | TGTGCCAGCAGCCCTGGGACAGGGATGGGGCAGTACTTC
large | TRBJ2-3 | - | TRBV6-1 | CASRNDPSTDTQYF | TGTGCCAGCAGAAACGACCCTAGCACAGATACGCAGTATTTT
medium-sized | TRBJ1-2 | - | TRBV28 | CASSLIGGNYGYTF | TGTGCCAGCAGTTTAATTGGGGGGAACTATGGCTACACCTTC
medium-sized | TRBJ1-1 | - | TRBV24-1 | CATRNPGTEAFF | TGTGCCACCAGGAATCCGGGCACTGAAGCTTTCTTT
- | TRBJ2-7 | - | TRBV6-1 | CASSSGQMDEQYF | TGTGCCAGTAGCTCTGGACAGATGGACGAGCAGTACTTC
- | TRBJ2-7 | - | TRBV20-1 | CSARGGPDYEQYF | TGCAGTGCTAGAGGAGGGCCGGACTACGAGCAGTACTTC
- | TRBJ2-3 | TRBD2 | TRBV20-1 | CSARGGSTDKHFF | TGCAGTGCTAGAGGCGGGAGCACTGATAAGCATTTTTTT